A selection of T cell receptor beta chains follows, all from one sample in a study of blood T cell repertoires in COVID-19. Produced via immunoSEQ multiplex PCR; TCRdb's table is partial and in-frame only. Among 35,000 to 40,000 clones listed, approximately 85% were seen once. Sequenced material: peripheral blood. All receptors come from a human donor in a cohort sampled during active COVID-19. Each CDR3 is given with its conserved first and last residue. Each record gives: D gene, clone size, V gene, J gene, CDR3 DNA, CDR3 protein. D genes are given only for firm matches. Part of the rows lack a size; the others show once, few, many or a class for expanded clones.

d_gene: TRBD1
abundance: -
v_gene: TRBV2
j_gene: TRBJ1-5
CDR3nt: TGTGCCAGCAATGAACAGGGGAATAGCAATCAGCCCCAGCATTTT
CDR3aa: CASNEQGNSNQPQHF

d_gene: TRBD1
abundance: -
v_gene: TRBV7-8
j_gene: TRBJ2-7
CDR3nt: TGTGCCAGCAGCTTAGCAAGGGACAGCCACGAGCAGTACTTC
CDR3aa: CASSLARDSHEQYF

d_gene: TRBD2
abundance: -
v_gene: TRBV2
j_gene: TRBJ2-1
CDR3nt: TGTGCCAGCAGAGGGCTAGCGGGGGAGTCCTACAATGAGCAGTTCTTC
CDR3aa: CASRGLAGESYNEQFF

d_gene: -
abundance: -
v_gene: TRBV27
j_gene: TRBJ1-2
CDR3nt: TGTGCCAGCAGTTGGAGGGGCCAGAGTGGCTACACCTTC
CDR3aa: CASSWRGQSGYTF

d_gene: -
abundance: once
v_gene: TRBV7-8
j_gene: TRBJ2-3
CDR3nt: TGTGCCAGCGGGTACTACACAGATACGCAGTATTTT
CDR3aa: CASGYYTDTQYF

d_gene: TRBD2
abundance: -
v_gene: TRBV5-1
j_gene: TRBJ2-5
CDR3nt: TGCGCCAGCAGCCCAACCGGGACTAAAGAGACCCAGTACTTC
CDR3aa: CASSPTGTKETQYF

d_gene: -
abundance: -
v_gene: TRBV7-6
j_gene: TRBJ2-3
CDR3nt: TGTGCCAGCAGCCAGGGGCTAGCGGGCACAGATACGCAGTATTTT
CDR3aa: CASSQGLAGTDTQYF

d_gene: TRBD1
abundance: -
v_gene: TRBV5-8
j_gene: TRBJ2-7
CDR3nt: TGTGCCAGCAGCCGTCTGCAGGGGGTCAACGAGCAGTACTTC
CDR3aa: CASSRLQGVNEQYF

d_gene: TRBD1
abundance: -
v_gene: TRBV7-8
j_gene: TRBJ1-3
CDR3nt: TGTGCCAGCAGCTCCAGCGGGAGGGACAGGGAAGCTGGAAACACCATATATTTT
CDR3aa: CASSSSGRDREAGNTIYF

d_gene: -
abundance: -
v_gene: TRBV5-5
j_gene: TRBJ1-5
CDR3nt: TGTGCCAGCAGCCCTGGACTGGGATATAGCAATCAGCCCCAGCATTTT
CDR3aa: CASSPGLGYSNQPQHF

d_gene: -
abundance: -
v_gene: TRBV11-2
j_gene: TRBJ2-7
CDR3nt: TGTGCCAGCAGCTTAGGAGTAGGGACCCAGGGGCGCGAGCAGTACTTC
CDR3aa: CASSLGVGTQGREQYF

d_gene: -
abundance: -
v_gene: TRBV29-1
j_gene: TRBJ2-4
CDR3nt: TGCAGCGTTGAGTTACTAGCCAAAAACATTCAGTACTTC
CDR3aa: CSVELLAKNIQYF

d_gene: -
abundance: -
v_gene: TRBV9
j_gene: TRBJ2-7
CDR3nt: TGTGCCAGCAGCGCCACCCCCTACGGTGGGCAGTACTTC
CDR3aa: CASSATPYGGQYF

d_gene: -
abundance: -
v_gene: TRBV7-3
j_gene: TRBJ2-2
CDR3nt: TGTGCCAGCAGCCTAGGGGTCGGGGAGCTGTTTTTT
CDR3aa: CASSLGVGELFF

d_gene: -
abundance: -
v_gene: TRBV5-4
j_gene: TRBJ2-5
CDR3nt: TGTGCCAGCAGCTTGGGGACCGGAGGCTACGAGACCCAGTACTTC
CDR3aa: CASSLGTGGYETQYF

d_gene: -
abundance: -
v_gene: TRBV28
j_gene: TRBJ1-2
CDR3nt: TGTGCCAGCAGTCCCCCGGGAGGGGGCTACACCTTC
CDR3aa: CASSPPGGGYTF

d_gene: -
abundance: -
v_gene: TRBV2
j_gene: TRBJ1-1
CDR3nt: TGTGCCAGCGTCCCATCCCCAGGGGACACTGAAGCTTTCTTT
CDR3aa: CASVPSPGDTEAFF

d_gene: TRBD2
abundance: -
v_gene: TRBV11-3
j_gene: TRBJ2-1
CDR3nt: TGTGCCAGCAGCTTAGTTCCCACGCGGGGGAGCTCCTACAATGAGCAGTTCTTC
CDR3aa: CASSLVPTRGSSYNEQFF

d_gene: -
abundance: -
v_gene: TRBV7-8
j_gene: TRBJ2-7
CDR3nt: TGTGCCAGCAGCTTAGTTGGGGGGTACGAGCAGTACTTC
CDR3aa: CASSLVGGYEQYF

d_gene: TRBD2
abundance: -
v_gene: TRBV10-1
j_gene: TRBJ2-2
CDR3nt: TGCGCCAGCAGTGACCTAGCGGACCCCACGGGCACCGGGGAGCTGTTTTTT
CDR3aa: CASSDLADPTGTGELFF